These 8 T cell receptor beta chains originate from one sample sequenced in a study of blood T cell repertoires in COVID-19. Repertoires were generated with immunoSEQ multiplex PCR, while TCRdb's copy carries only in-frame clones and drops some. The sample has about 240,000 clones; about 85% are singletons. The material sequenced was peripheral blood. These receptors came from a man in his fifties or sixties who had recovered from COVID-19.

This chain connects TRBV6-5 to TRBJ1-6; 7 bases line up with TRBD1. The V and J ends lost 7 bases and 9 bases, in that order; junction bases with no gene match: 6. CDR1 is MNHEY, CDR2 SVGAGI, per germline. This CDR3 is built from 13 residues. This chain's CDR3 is CASMNRGASPLHF. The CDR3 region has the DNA TGTGCCAGCATGAACAGGGGAGCTTCACCCCTCCACTTT.

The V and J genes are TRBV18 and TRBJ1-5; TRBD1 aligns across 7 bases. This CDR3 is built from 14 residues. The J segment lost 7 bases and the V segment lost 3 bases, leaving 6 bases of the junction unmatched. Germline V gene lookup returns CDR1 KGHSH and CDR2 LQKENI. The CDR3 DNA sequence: TGTGCCAGCTCACCCGGGACAGATGGCCAGCCCCAGCATTTT. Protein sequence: CASSPGTDGQPQHF.

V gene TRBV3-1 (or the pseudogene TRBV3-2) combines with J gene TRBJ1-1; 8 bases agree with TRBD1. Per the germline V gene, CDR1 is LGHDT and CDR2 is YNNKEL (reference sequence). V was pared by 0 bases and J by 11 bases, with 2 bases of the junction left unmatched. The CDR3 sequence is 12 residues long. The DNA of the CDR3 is TGTGCCAGCAGCCAAGATCGACAGGGGGCTTTCTTT. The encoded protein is CASSQDRQGAFF.

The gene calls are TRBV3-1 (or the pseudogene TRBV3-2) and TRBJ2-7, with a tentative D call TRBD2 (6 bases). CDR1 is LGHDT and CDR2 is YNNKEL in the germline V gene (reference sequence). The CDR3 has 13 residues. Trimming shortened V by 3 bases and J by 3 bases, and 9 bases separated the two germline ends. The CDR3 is CASSHREDYEQYF. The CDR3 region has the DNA TGTGCCAGCAGCCACAGGGAGGACTACGAGCAGTACTTC.

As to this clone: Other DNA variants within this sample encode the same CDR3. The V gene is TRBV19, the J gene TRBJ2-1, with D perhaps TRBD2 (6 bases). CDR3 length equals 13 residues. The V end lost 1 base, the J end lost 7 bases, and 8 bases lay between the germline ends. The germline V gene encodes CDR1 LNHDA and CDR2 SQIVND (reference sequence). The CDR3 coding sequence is TGTGCCAGTAGTATAGTGAGCGGGAATGAGCAGTTCTTC. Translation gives CASSIVSGNEQFF.

The CDR3 loop is CASSWISGTSGGTGELFF. The CDR3 bases are TGTGCCAGCAGTTGGATTTCCGGGACTAGCGGGGGTACTGGGGAGCTGTTTTTT. The chain links TRBV28 to TRBJ2-2; 14 nucleotides match TRBD2. Losses at the gene ends were 4 bases for V and 8 bases for J; bases not matched to a gene: 12. Looked up from germline, CDR1 is MDHEN and CDR2 is SYDVKM. The CDR3 loop spans 18 amino acids. Using reference TRBV28 and TRBJ2-2 for the parts outside the CDR3, the full variable domain is DVKVTQSSRYLVKRTGEKVFLECVQDMDHENMFWYRQDPGLGLRLIYFSYDVKMKEKGDIPEGYSVSREKKERFSLILESASTNQTSMYLCASSWISGTSGGTGELFFGEGSRLTVL.

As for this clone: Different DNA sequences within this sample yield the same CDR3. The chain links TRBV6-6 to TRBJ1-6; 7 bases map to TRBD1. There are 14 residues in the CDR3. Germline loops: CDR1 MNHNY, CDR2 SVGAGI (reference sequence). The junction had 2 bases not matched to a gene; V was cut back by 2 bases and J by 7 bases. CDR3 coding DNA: TGTGCCAGCAGTTACGGGACAGAAAATTCACCCCTCCACTTT. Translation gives CASSYGTENSPLHF.

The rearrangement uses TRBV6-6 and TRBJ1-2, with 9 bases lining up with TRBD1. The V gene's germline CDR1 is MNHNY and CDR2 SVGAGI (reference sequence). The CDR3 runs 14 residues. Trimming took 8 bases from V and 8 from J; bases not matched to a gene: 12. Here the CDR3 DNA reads TGTGCCAGCGCAACTACTACAGGGGGCCGCGGCTACACCTTC. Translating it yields CASATTTGGRGYTF.